This T cell receptor (beta chain) was sequenced in a study of cytomegalovirus exposure and HLA in healthy donors. Vbeta (60) and Jbeta (13) primers were used in the PCR. Using immunoSEQ multiplex PCR, the repertoire was profiled, and TCRdb retains in-frame clones only, with some absent. The table lists fewer than 250,000 clones, more than 80% of them singletons. CDR1 is LGHNA and CDR2 is YNFKEQ in the germline V gene. V gave up 4 bases and J gave up 4 bases, with 13 bases separating them. This CDR3 comprises 14 residues. The receptor comes from a man younger than 45 in good health and CMV-seronegative. Source material: PBMCs. The V call is TRBV4-2, the J call TRBJ2-5; D is possibly TRBD1 (7 bases). In DNA form, the CDR3 reads TGTGCCAGCAGCCTAACCCAGGGGGGAGAGACCCAGTACTTC. Residues: CASSLTQGGETQYF.